A selection of T cell receptor beta chains follows, all from one sample in a study of blood T cell repertoires in COVID-19. The method was immunoSEQ multiplex PCR; TCRdb's version includes in-frame clones alone and lacks a portion of them. Here the sample spans 50,000 to 70,000 clones, less than 90% being singletons. The sample was peripheral blood. The receptors here all came from a woman between 70 and 85 years old with active COVID-19. The CDR3 runs from the conserved cysteine through the conserved F or W. The D gene is left open where the match is weak. Some rows have no size entry. The others give once, few or many, or a class for an expanded clone.

>.|TRBV10-2|TRBJ2-4|TRBD1
CASSLTGVGIQYF
TGCGCCAGCAGCCTGACAGGGGTAGGGATTCAGTACTTC
>.|TRBV18|TRBJ2-3|.
CASSLLSTDTQYF
TGTGCCAGCTCACTTCTCTCCACAGATACGCAGTATTTT
>.|TRBV2|TRBJ2-3|TRBD2
CASKGSGQLGDTQYF
TGTGCCAGCAAGGGTAGCGGGCAACTCGGAGATACGCAGTATTTT
>.|TRBV28|TRBJ1-2|TRBD1
CASSWVPGTGELGYTF
TGTGCCAGCAGTTGGGTACCCGGGACAGGGGAACTTGGCTACACCTTC
>once|TRBV6-5|TRBJ2-7|.
CASSFIGGGSYEQYF
TGTGCCAGCAGTTTTATCGGAGGAGGGTCCTACGAGCAGTACTTC
>.|TRBV28|TRBJ2-3|TRBD2
CASTEGGPTDTQYF
TGTGCCAGCACGGAGGGAGGGCCAACAGATACGCAGTATTTT
>.|TRBV19|TRBJ2-1|TRBD2
CASSLAGDIRDEQFF
TGTGCCAGTAGCCTAGCGGGAGATATCAGGGATGAGCAGTTCTTC
>.|TRBV7-3|TRBJ2-6|.
CASSPLRAGANVLTF
TGTGCCAGCAGCCCCCTGCGGGCTGGGGCCAACGTCCTGACTTTC
>.|TRBV7-3|TRBJ1-1|TRBD1
CASSLVWWDRGSTAGEAFF
TGTGCCAGCAGCCTCGTTTGGTGGGACAGGGGCTCGACAGCCGGTGAAGCTTTCTTT
>few|TRBV3-1/TRBV3-2|TRBJ1-6|.
CASSQEGQRYNSPLHF
TGTGCCAGCAGCCAAGAAGGACAGAGGTATAATTCACCCCTCCACTTT
>few|TRBV19|TRBJ1-1|.
CASSVKGDTEAFF
TGTGCCAGTAGTGTCAAGGGGGACACTGAAGCTTTCTTT
>.|TRBV5-6|TRBJ1-3|TRBD1
CASSFRDRVGNTIYF
TGTGCCAGCAGCTTCCGGGACAGGGTTGGAAACACCATATATTTT
>once|TRBV13|TRBJ1-6|.
CASSLFRAATPLHF
TGTGCCAGCAGCTTATTCAGGGCTGCGACACCCCTCCACTTT
>.|TRBV6-6|TRBJ1-4|.
CASSYYGGPSEKLFF
TGTGCCAGCAGTTACTACGGGGGGCCATCGGAAAAACTGTTTTTT
>few|TRBV27|TRBJ1-1|.
CASKREGVTNTEAFF
TGTGCCAGCAAGCGGGAGGGGGTCACGAACACTGAAGCTTTCTTT
>.|TRBV27|TRBJ2-5|.
CASSEREPQETQYF
TGTGCCAGCAGTGAACGGGAGCCCCAAGAGACCCAGTACTTC
>.|TRBV2|TRBJ2-5|.
CASTQEQRETQYF
TGTGCCAGCACCCAAGAGCAGAGGGAGACCCAGTACTTC
>once|TRBV7-8|TRBJ2-7|.
CACSSGSNSYEQYF
TGTGCCTGCTCCAGCGGGTCCAACTCCTACGAGCAGTACTTC
>.|TRBV19|TRBJ2-5|.
CASSYQDQETQYF
TGTGCCAGTAGTTACCAGGACCAAGAGACCCAGTACTTC
>.|TRBV10-3|TRBJ2-2|.
CAIKDFPNTGELFF
TGTGCCATCAAAGACTTCCCGAACACCGGGGAGCTGTTTTTT
>.|TRBV5-1|TRBJ2-1|TRBD2
CASSSTSGSNEQFF
TGCGCCAGCAGCTCTACTAGCGGGAGTAATGAGCAGTTCTTC